This is a list of T cell receptor beta chains from one sample in a study of cytomegalovirus exposure and HLA in healthy donors. The assay was immunoSEQ multiplex PCR, and TCRdb's table has in-frame clones only and misses some. The data show about 150,000 clones, with around 80% seen just once and about 5.6% held by the top ten. Sequencing was carried out using PBMCs. These receptors all stem from a man aged 25 to 40 in good health and CMV-seropositive. Both conserved end residues are part of each CDR3. The D gene is left open where the match is weak. The size of a clone is reported for some rows only, either as once, few or many, or as a class for expanded clones.

D	J	V	size	CDR3	DNA
TRBD2	TRBJ2-1	TRBV6-5	once	CASSYSGGAYNEQFF	TGTGCCAGCAGTTACAGCGGGGGGGCCTACAATGAGCAGTTCTTC
TRBD2	TRBJ2-3	TRBV28	-	CASSKNRWTSGKGGTDTQYF	TGTGCCAGCAGTAAAAACCGGTGGACTAGCGGGAAAGGGGGCACAGATACGCAGTATTTT
-	TRBJ2-7	TRBV9	-	CASSVSPTATYEQYF	TGTGCCAGCAGCGTATCCCCGACAGCGACCTACGAGCAGTACTTC
-	TRBJ2-7	TRBV29-1	-	CSVEGLASRNSYEQYF	TGCAGCGTTGAAGGCCTCGCTAGCCGTAACTCCTACGAGCAGTACTTC
-	TRBJ1-6	TRBV25-1	few	CASSEYVENSPLHF	TGTGCCAGCAGTGAATATGTAGAGAATTCACCCCTCCACTTT
-	TRBJ1-5	TRBV5-1	-	CASSFVPNQPQHF	TGCGCCAGCAGCTTTGTTCCGAATCAGCCCCAGCATTTT
-	TRBJ1-1	TRBV5-1	-	CASSVTGNTEAFF	TGCGCCAGCAGCGTAACAGGGAACACTGAAGCTTTCTTT
-	TRBJ1-6	TRBV6-5	few	CASSYLGRKNSPLHF	TGTGCCAGCAGTTACCTTGGCAGAAAAAATTCACCCCTCCACTTT
TRBD1	TRBJ1-5	TRBV27	-	CASSLGTGTDQPQHF	TGTGCCAGCAGTTTAGGGACAGGGACTGATCAGCCCCAGCATTTT
TRBD1	TRBJ2-7	TRBV19	-	CAGSPGQKAYEQYF	TGTGCCGGCAGCCCGGGACAGAAAGCCTACGAGCAGTACTTC
TRBD1	TRBJ1-2	TRBV6-1	-	CASSHRGRGRGGYTF	TGTGCCAGCAGTCACCGGGGCAGGGGGCGTGGTGGCTACACCTTC
TRBD2	TRBJ2-7	TRBV5-4	once	CASSGAGTSVHEQYF	TGTGCCAGCAGCGGCGCCGGGACTAGCGTTCACGAGCAGTACTTC
TRBD2	TRBJ2-3	TRBV2	-	CASSGTSGGPFSTDTQYF	TGTGCCAGCAGTGGGACTAGCGGGGGGCCTTTTAGCACAGATACGCAGTATTTT
-	TRBJ2-7	TRBV28	-	CASSSKGVGYSYEQYF	TGTGCCAGCAGTTCAAAAGGGGTTGGGTACTCCTACGAGCAGTACTTC
-	TRBJ2-5	TRBV7-9	-	CASSFNPRGETQYF	TGTGCCAGCAGTTTTAATCCGAGAGGGGAGACCCAGTACTTC
TRBD2	TRBJ2-5	TRBV5-6	-	CASSPRLAGGGETQYF	TGTGCCAGCAGCCCCCGGTTAGCGGGGGGAGGAGAGACCCAGTACTTC
TRBD1	TRBJ1-5	TRBV18	-	CASSPGQDTPQHF	TGTGCCAGCTCACCGGGACAGGATACGCCCCAGCATTTT
-	TRBJ1-2	TRBV30	-	CAWSAANYGYTF	TGTGCCTGGAGTGCGGCTAACTATGGCTACACCTTC
-	TRBJ2-3	TRBV7-9	-	CASSALQGITDTQYF	TGTGCCAGCAGCGCCCTACAGGGTATCACAGATACGCAGTATTTT
TRBD2	TRBJ2-1	TRBV5-4	few	CASSATSGVYNEQFF	TGTGCCAGCAGCGCAACTAGCGGGGTCTACAATGAGCAGTTCTTC
TRBD2	TRBJ2-1	TRBV6-6	-	CASSRLAAYNEQFF	TGTGCCAGCAGCCGACTAGCGGCTTACAATGAGCAGTTCTTC
-	TRBJ2-7	TRBV11-2	once	CASIPQWARGEQYF	TGTGCCAGCATCCCGCAGTGGGCTCGGGGCGAGCAGTACTTC
-	TRBJ1-1	TRBV9	-	CASSVAETNTEAFF	TGTGCCAGCAGCGTAGCAGAGACAAACACTGAAGCTTTCTTT
-	TRBJ2-4	TRBV7-2	-	CASSQGSLPNIQYF	TGTGCCAGCAGCCAGGGATCTCTACCTAACATTCAGTACTTC
TRBD2	TRBJ2-1	TRBV7-9	-	CASSLELERDGYNEQFF	TGTGCCAGCAGCTTAGAGCTGGAGCGGGATGGTTACAATGAGCAGTTCTTC
TRBD1	TRBJ1-4	TRBV11-2	-	CASSPDVTGDEKLFF	TGTGCCAGCAGCCCGGACGTGACAGGGGATGAAAAACTGTTTTTT
-	TRBJ2-5	TRBV28	-	CASSSFSTGQETQYF	TGTGCCAGCAGTTCCTTCTCCACAGGCCAAGAGACCCAGTACTTC
TRBD2	TRBJ2-3	TRBV5-1	-	CASSHSGGARDTQYF	TGCGCCAGCAGCCATAGCGGGGGGGCGAGAGATACGCAGTATTTT
-	TRBJ1-3	TRBV18	-	CASSPMDGSSGNTIYF	TGTGCCAGCTCACCTATGGACGGGAGCTCTGGAAACACCATATATTTT
-	TRBJ1-3	TRBV7-2	-	CASSLAGGTGNTIYF	TGTGCCAGCAGCTTAGCAGGGGGAACGGGAAACACCATATATTTT
-	TRBJ1-1	TRBV6-1	-	CASTRELMNTEAFF	TGTGCCAGCACCAGGGAATTGATGAACACTGAAGCTTTCTTT
TRBD2	TRBJ2-7	TRBV7-2	-	CASSLTSGYEQYF	TGTGCCAGCAGCTTAACTAGCGGTTACGAGCAGTACTTC
-	TRBJ1-6	TRBV11-2	-	CASSLFSYNSPLHF	TGTGCCAGCAGCTTATTCAGCTATAATTCACCCCTCCACTTT
-	TRBJ1-1	TRBV4-3	-	CASSQEGSTEAFF	TGCGCCAGCAGCCAAGAGGGCTCCACCGAAGCTTTCTTT
TRBD2	TRBJ2-3	TRBV7-8	-	CASSLGVWAGVDTQYF	TGTGCCAGCAGCTTAGGGGTGTGGGCGGGAGTAGATACGCAGTATTTT
-	TRBJ1-4	TRBV19	-	CASSTQASNEKLFF	TGTGCCAGTAGTACGCAGGCTAGCAATGAAAAACTGTTTTTT
-	TRBJ1-4	TRBV7-9	-	CASSYGANEKLFF	TGTGCCAGCAGCTACGGGGCTAATGAAAAACTGTTTTTT
-	TRBJ1-5	TRBV30	-	CAWSVPDNNQPQHF	TGTGCCTGGAGTGTACCTGACAACAATCAGCCCCAGCATTTT
TRBD2	TRBJ2-3	TRBV5-1	-	CASSKKGLAGNTQYF	TGCGCCAGCAGCAAGAAAGGACTAGCGGGGAATACGCAGTATTTT
-	TRBJ2-2	TRBV30	-	CAWSVRGHTGELFF	TGTGCCTGGAGTGTACGAGGGCACACCGGGGAGCTGTTTTTT
-	TRBJ2-7	TRBV5-1	-	CASSPDLAYEQYF	TGCGCCAGCAGCCCGGATCTAGCCTACGAGCAGTACTTC
-	TRBJ1-1	TRBV11-2	-	CASSLERAANLEAFF	TGTGCCAGCAGCTTAGAGCGGGCAGCAAATCTTGAAGCTTTCTTT
-	TRBJ2-7	TRBV7-6	few	CASSLDTGPYEQYF	TGTGCCAGCAGCTTAGATACAGGACCCTACGAGCAGTACTTC
TRBD1	TRBJ2-4	TRBV7-8	-	CASSLTGGSQNIQYF	TGTGCCAGCAGCTTAACAGGGGGTAGCCAAAACATTCAGTACTTC
-	TRBJ2-3	TRBV7-8	once	CASSINSQERTDTQYF	TGTGCCAGCAGCATCAACTCACAGGAGCGCACAGATACGCAGTATTTT
-	TRBJ1-1	TRBV7-2	-	CASSSGLALITEAFF	TGTGCCAGCAGCTCCGGGTTAGCCCTGATAACTGAAGCTTTCTTT
-	TRBJ1-2	TRBV30	-	CAWSVLSNAGGYTF	TGTGCCTGGAGTGTGCTGTCGAATGCGGGGGGCTACACCTTC
-	TRBJ2-1	TRBV29-1	-	CSAGMGGTFGRENEQFF	TGCAGCGCCGGGATGGGAGGAACGTTCGGACGTGAGAATGAGCAGTTCTTC
-	TRBJ2-3	TRBV6-7	-	CASSYQVEDQLSGTRISTDTQYF	TGTGCCAGCAGTTACCAGGTCGAGGACCAGCTTAGCGGCACTAGAATTAGCACAGATACGCAGTATTTT
TRBD2	TRBJ2-5	TRBV2	-	CASRAGLAGAARMAQYF	TGTGCCAGCAGAGCGGGACTAGCGGGGGCAGCGAGGATGGCCCAGTACTTC
TRBD1	TRBJ1-4	TRBV30	-	CAACPGTGLSEKLFF	TGTGCCGCCTGCCCCGGGACAGGTCTAAGTGAAAAACTGTTTTTT
-	TRBJ1-5	TRBV2	few	CASRAGVQPQHF	TGTGCCAGCAGAGCAGGGGTCCAGCCCCAGCATTTT
-	TRBJ2-5	TRBV18	-	CASSPREETQYF	TGTGCCAGCTCACCGAGGGAAGAGACCCAGTACTTC
TRBD2	TRBJ2-3	TRBV5-1	-	CASSSSGGEYTQYF	TGCGCCAGCAGCTCTAGCGGGGGGGAATATACGCAGTATTTT